This passage covers 4 T cell receptor beta chains from one sample sequenced in a study of cytomegalovirus exposure and HLA in healthy donors. Primers: 60 Vbeta forward and 13 Jbeta reverse. The repertoire was sequenced with immunoSEQ multiplex PCR; TCRdb's copy has only in-frame clones and lacks some. The sample consists of about 250,000 clones, 70% to 90% of them appearing once. The sequencing sample was made of PBMCs. The source of these receptors is a girl aged 2 to 9 in good health and CMV-seronegative.

This rearrangement joins TRBV12-5 to TRBJ2-1, with 8 bases matching TRBD1. Germline CDR1 reads LGHNT; CDR2 reads FRNRAP. The CDR3 runs 18 residues. V lost 4 bases to trimming and J lost 4 bases; unmatched junction nucleotides: 15. CDR3 sequence: CASGSLLTGTGEYNEQFF. CDR3 sequence (DNA): TGTGCTAGTGGTTCTCTACTAACCGGGACAGGAGAGTACAATGAGCAGTTCTTC.

This CDR3 reads CASSRLDDGGRYGYTF. The DNA for the CDR3 is TGCGCCAGCAGCCGTCTTGATGATGGGGGCCGGTATGGCTACACCTTC. The chain recombines TRBV4-1 with TRBJ1-2; possible D gene TRBD1, 6 bases. V lost 4 bases to trimming and J lost 5 bases, with 20 bases between them. From germline, CDR1 is MGHRA and CDR2 YSYEKL. This CDR3 comprises 16 residues.

This chain connects TRBV6-6 to TRBJ2-5, with 9 bases matching TRBD1. After removal of 5 bases from V and 2 bases from J, the junction contained 9 bases not matched to a gene. Germline CDR1 MNHNY, CDR2 SVGAGI (reference sequence). This CDR3 has 16 residues. The CDR3 is CASSPLGTGWQETQYF. CDR3 bases: TGTGCCAGCAGTCCCCTCGGGACAGGGTGGCAAGAGACCCAGTACTTC.

This rearrangement joins TRBV10-3 to TRBJ2-3, with 7 positions matching TRBD2. The junction had 1 base not matched to a gene; V was cut back by 3 bases and J by 1 base. From germline, CDR1 is ENHRY and CDR2 SYGVKD. This CDR3 has 14 residues. The CDR3 nucleotides read TGTGCCATCAGTGAACGGGGGGGCACAGATACGCAGTATTTT. Its translation is CAISERGGTDTQYF.